The 20 T cell receptor beta chains below were found in one sample sequenced in a study of OX40 agonist ivuxolimab in advanced cancers. Using immunoSEQ multiplex PCR, the repertoire was profiled, and TCRdb retains in-frame clones only, with some absent. Seen here are tens of thousands of clones, 70% to 90% observed once, and the top ten hold roughly 1.9%. This sample comprised CD4+ or CD8+ T cells sorted from blood, obtained in a trial of the OX40 agonist ivuxolimab. The source is an adult with an advanced solid tumor such as melanoma, head and neck, liver or kidney cancer.

The chain recombines TRBV11-3 with TRBJ2-3; D is ambiguous. The CDR3 spans 12 residues. Germline V gene data show CDR1 as SGHNT and CDR2 as YENEEA. Trimming took off 5 bases at V and 5 bases at J, with 8 bases between the two ends. CDR3 nucleotide sequence: TGTGCCAGCAGCCGCTCCCTAGATACGCAGTATTTT. Translating gives CASSRSLDTQYF.

V and J are TRBV7-2 and TRBJ2-5; D remains ambiguous. The CDR3 totals 13 residues. Per the germline V gene, CDR1 is SGHTA and CDR2 is FQGNSA. Trimming removed 2 bases at V and 5 bases at J, with 9 bases between. The CDR3 DNA reads TGTGCCAGCAGCTTACTATCAAGTGAGACCCAGTACTTC. This sequence encodes CASSLLSSETQYF.

This chain uses TRBV11-1 with TRBJ2-5; D possibly matches TRBD1 or TRBD2 (6 bases each). The CDR3 extends over 14 amino acids. V was trimmed by 0 bases and J by 5 bases, leaving 10 bases between them. Germline CDR1 reads SGHAT; CDR2 reads FQDESV (reference sequence). The CDR3 DNA reads TGTGCCAGCAGCTTAGCGGGGGGCTGGGAGACCCAGTACTTC. It yields the protein CASSLAGGWETQYF.

This chain links TRBV2 with TRBJ2-2; 14 nucleotides agree with TRBD2. The J segment lost 3 bases and the V segment lost 8 bases, leaving 5 bases of the junction unmatched. The CDR3 is 16 amino acids. Germline CDR1 reads SNHLY; CDR2 reads FYNNEI. CDR3 DNA: TGTGCCAGCGTTGGGACTAGCGGGGGATACACCGGGGAGCTGTTTTTT. This translates into CASVGTSGGYTGELFF. The full variable domain, its missing parts supplied by reference TRBV2 and TRBJ2-2, is EPEVTQTPSHQVTQMGQEVILRCVPISNHLYFYWYRQILGQKVEFLVSFYNNEISEKSEIFDDQFSVERPDGSNFTLKIRSTKLEDSAMYFCASVGTSGGYTGELFFGEGSRLTVL.

The chain combines TRBV5-1 with TRBJ2-5; 11 bases are a match to TRBD2. V dropped 2 bases and J dropped 5; count of bases not matched to a gene: 5. The germline V gene encodes CDR1 SGHRS and CDR2 YFSETQ. The CDR3 spans 15 residues. CDR3 bases: TGCGCCAGCAGCTTTAGCGGGAGGGCCTCGGAGACCCAGTACTTC. Protein sequence: CASSFSGRASETQYF.

This clone was observed once. The chain is built from TRBV30 and TRBJ1-3, with unresolved D. V lost 3 bases and J 0 bases, leaving 9 bases between the germline ends. Per germline, CDR1 GTSNPN and CDR2 SVGIG (reference sequence). The CDR3 consists of 14 residues. CDR3 loop: CAWRGDFSGNTIYF. The CDR3, as DNA: TGTGCCTGGAGGGGAGACTTCTCTGGAAACACCATATATTTT.

This clone was found once. The rearrangement uses TRBV15 and TRBJ1-4; D unresolved. Germline values: CDR1 LNHNV, CDR2 YYDKDF (reference sequence). Trimming stripped 0 bases from V and 11 bases from J, with 10 bases between. The CDR3 has 13 amino acids. The CDR3 reads CATSRDYEGKLFF. The CDR3 coding sequence is TGTGCCACCAGCAGAGATTACGAAGGGAAACTGTTTTTT.

The table lists this clone with a few counts. V is TRBV6-1 and J is TRBJ1-2; no definite D call. The CDR3 length is 14 residues. V lost 6 bases and J lost 0, with 11 bases in between. Germline V gene lookup returns CDR1 MNHNS and CDR2 SASEGT. CDR3 protein: CASSRGPPNYGYTF. In nucleotides, the CDR3 is TGTGCCAGCAGCCGCGGCCCCCCTAACTATGGCTACACCTTC.

The rearrangement uses TRBV9 and TRBJ2-5; TRBD1 agrees at 7 bases. V lost 4 bases, J lost 2 bases, and 14 bases stayed unmatched. The germline gives CDR1 SGDLS, CDR2 YYNGEE. This CDR3 region has 17 residues. The CDR3, as DNA: TGTGCCAGCAGCCCTCGAGGGGACAGATTTTTGCAAGAGACCCAGTACTTC. Translating it yields CASSPRGDRFLQETQYF.

The gene calls are TRBV5-1 and TRBJ2-3; tentatively, D is TRBD1 (6 bases). The CDR3 is made up of 15 amino acids. V was cut by 4 bases and J by 0 bases, with 12 bases left in between. Per germline, CDR1 SGHRS and CDR2 YFSETQ. CDR3 DNA sequence: TGCGCCAGCAGCCCCGGGACATCTAGCACAGATACGCAGTATTTT. Translated: CASSPGTSSTDTQYF.

This clone has just one count. J is TRBJ1-6 and V is TRBV5-4; D gene unclear. Germline-derived CDR1 and CDR2 are SGHNT and YYREEE (reference sequence). The CDR3 consists of 14 residues. V was cut by 1 base and J by 6 bases, with 8 bases left in between. Here the CDR3 reads CASSLRPVNSPLHF. CDR3 coding DNA: TGTGCCAGCAGCTTGCGCCCGGTTAATTCACCCCTCCACTTT.

This clone was found once. The rearrangement joins TRBV10-3 to TRBJ2-3; a possible D gene is TRBD1 (6 bases). The V gene's germline CDR1 is ENHRY and CDR2 SYGVKD. The ends were cut back, 6 bases at V and 4 bases at J, with 14 bases in the middle. The CDR3 spans 14 residues. CDR3 loop: CAIRNRDDADTQYF. CDR3 nucleotides: TGTGCCATCAGGAACAGGGACGATGCAGATACGCAGTATTTT.

This chain joins TRBV11-3 and TRBJ2-1, with 14 bases fitting TRBD2. CDR3 length equals 16 residues. V was clipped by 5 bases and J by 6 bases; unmatched bases: 6. CDR1 SGHNT and CDR2 YENEEA come from the germline V gene. CDR3 sequence reads: CASSPGLAGVANEQFF. The CDR3, as DNA: TGTGCCAGCAGCCCGGGACTAGCGGGAGTCGCCAATGAGCAGTTCTTC.

The J gene is TRBJ2-1, the V gene TRBV11-3; a weak D match, TRBD2 (5 bases). The germline CDR1 and CDR2 sequences are SGHNT and YENEEA. The CDR3 is made up of 13 amino acids. The germline V and J ends were trimmed by 3 bases and 9 bases, with 12 bases remaining between them. The CDR3 loop is CASSFSIGGEQFF. For the CDR3, the DNA is TGTGCCAGCAGCTTCTCCATTGGAGGTGAGCAGTTCTTC.

This clone has just a few counts. The chain joins TRBV5-5 to TRBJ1-5; no firm D call. CDR3 length: 15 residues. V lost 0 bases to trimming and J lost 4 bases, with 11 bases between them. The germline V gene has CDR1 SGHKS and CDR2 YYEKEE (reference sequence). CDR3 nucleotide sequence: TGTGCCAGCAGCTTGGCCTTACACGGAAATCAGCCCCAGCATTTT. Its protein product is CASSLALHGNQPQHF.

On this clone itself: The same CDR3 arises from other DNA sequences in this sample as well. V is TRBV7-2 and J is TRBJ2-7, with 8 bases aligning to TRBD2. V gave up 2 bases and J gave up 4 bases; unmatched junction bases: 1. The germline CDR1 and CDR2 sequences are SGHTA and FQGNSA. This CDR3 is built from 13 residues. CDR3 DNA sequence: TGTGCCAGCAGCTTAAGCGGGGGATACGAGCAGTACTTC. Amino acids: CASSLSGGYEQYF.

The V call is TRBV7-6, the J call TRBJ2-2, with D unresolved. The CDR3 is 13 residues long. Trimming removed 0 bases from V and 6 bases from J, with 5 bases in between. CDR1 is SGHVS and CDR2 is FNYEAQ in the germline V gene. The CDR3 bases are TGTGCCAGCAGCTTAGCTAACGCCGGGGAGCTGTTTTTT. Translation: CASSLANAGELFF.

The gene calls are TRBV5-4 and TRBJ2-1; TRBD1 agrees at 7 bases. Germline CDR1 SGHNT, CDR2 YYREEE (reference sequence). Trimming at V came to 4 bases and at J to 11 bases, leaving 12 bases not matched to a gene. The CDR3 is 14 amino acids. The CDR3 region is CASSTNRGPRQQFF. The CDR3 DNA follows: TGTGCCAGCAGCACAAACAGGGGTCCGCGGCAGCAGTTCTTC.

The chain is built from TRBV28 and TRBJ2-6, with TRBD1 matching 7 bases. The CDR3 is 18 residues long. V lost 4 bases to trimming and J lost 0 bases; unmatched junction nucleotides: 9. Germline-derived CDR1 and CDR2 are MDHEN and SYDVKM. The CDR3 sequence is CASSSRTGTNSGANVLTF. CDR3 coding DNA: TGTGCCAGCAGTTCTAGGACAGGAACGAACTCTGGGGCCAACGTCCTGACTTTC.

This sequence joins TRBV21-1 and TRBJ2-1; the DNA was not compared with TRBD2, the D call given in the table. TRBV21-1 corresponds to a pseudogene. The CDR3 is 17 residues long. The DNA for the CDR3 is TGTGCCAGCAGCAAAGGCTGCGTAGCGGGGGGAGGAATTGAGCAGTTCTTC. Translation gives CASSKGCVAGGGIEQFF.